These 26 T cell receptor beta chains were sequenced from one sample in a study of blood T cells in healthy people across ages. Alongside a J-beta primer mix, a sample-barcoded 5' primer served in a second PCR lasting roughly 6 to 12 cycles. TCRdb itself ran the 5' RACE reads through MiXCR, one entry per CDR3 protein. The sample lists more than 800,000 distinct CDR3 sequences; around 26% were seen once. The sample comprised blood. The receptors derive from a woman over 75 in good health.

In its sample, this clonotype was seen many times. The chain couples TRBV5-5 to TRBJ2-5, with D possibly being TRBD1 (6 bases). Germline V gene lookup returns CDR1 SGHKS and CDR2 YYEKEE (reference sequence). CDR3 size: 15 residues. The V gene lost 0 bases and the J gene lost 3 bases, with 12 bases spanning the gap. This CDR3 is CASSLVVGAKETQYF. In nucleotides, the CDR3 is TGTGCCAGCAGCTTGGTCGTGGGGGCAAAAGAGACCCAGTACTTC.

In regard to this clonotype: Just one base apart from a much larger clone, this may be a read error. The chain couples TRBV2 to TRBJ2-1; the D gene could be TRBD1 or TRBD2 (5 bases each). CDR1 is SNHLY, CDR2 FYNNEI, per germline. The CDR3 is 17 amino acids. V lost 6 bases to trimming and J lost 7 bases, with 25 bases between them. DNA for the CDR3: TGTGCCAGCAGCCCCCTGTCGGGACCAGCCCTTTTTAATGAGCAGTTCTTC. Translated: CASSPLSGPALFNEQFF.

This chain uses TRBV30 with TRBJ1-5, with D perhaps TRBD1 (5 bases). The CDR3 is 16 amino acids. The germline CDR1 and CDR2 sequences are GTSNPN and SVGIG (reference sequence). V was cut by 2 bases and J by 3 bases, with 17 bases left in between. DNA of the CDR3: TGTGCCTGGAGTAAAGGGGCCGCAGGGTCCAATCAGCCCCAGCATTTT. It is translated as CAWSKGAAGSNQPQHF.

This clonotype was detected ten times or more. This rearrangement joins TRBV2 to TRBJ2-5; D is perhaps TRBD2 (6 bases). V gave up 6 bases and J gave up 5 bases, with 19 bases separating them. From germline, CDR1 is SNHLY and CDR2 FYNNEI. CDR3 size: 15 residues. CDR3: CASRGAGIAGETQYF. CDR3 bases: TGTGCCAGCAGAGGAGCGGGTATCGCTGGGGAGACCCAGTACTTC.

This clonotype was counted many times. The chain uses TRBV5-1 and TRBJ2-1; 8 bases agree with TRBD2. V lost 1 base and J lost 8; bases outside the gene matches: 8. This CDR3 has 15 amino acids. Germline CDR1 SGHRS, CDR2 YFSETQ. The DNA of the CDR3 is TGCGCCAGCAGCTTGTATGAGACTAGCGCCTATGAGCAGTTCTTC. This sequence encodes CASSLYETSAYEQFF.

At least ten counts were recorded for this clonotype. This chain links TRBV7-9 with TRBJ2-2, with a weak D call TRBD2 (5 bases). From germline, CDR1 is SEHNR and CDR2 FQNEAQ (reference sequence). This CDR3 is built from 13 residues. V was clipped by 5 bases and J by 6 bases, with 10 bases between them. The CDR3: CASSTTNPGELFF. DNA of the CDR3: TGTGCCAGCAGCACGACTAACCCCGGGGAGCTGTTTTTT.

This chain connects TRBV11-3 to TRBJ1-6; TRBD1 matches 10 bases. CDR1 and CDR2 (germline): SGHNT, YENEEA. The CDR3 length is 15 residues. The junction had 4 bases not matched to a gene; V was cut back by 1 base and J by 10 bases. The CDR3 DNA sequence: TGTGCCAGCAGCTTAGGGACAGGGGGAGGCTCACCCCTCCACTTT. Translated, it gives CASSLGTGGGSPLHF.

The chain links TRBV3-1 to TRBJ2-4, with 8 bases aligning to TRBD2. CDR1 and CDR2 from the germline V gene are LGHDT and YNNKEL (reference sequence). J was trimmed by 7 bases and V by 5 bases; bases with no gene match: 10. CDR3 length equals 15 residues. CDR3 sequence (DNA): TGTGCCAGCAGCAATGAGGGACTAGGAAGTAACATTCAGTACTTC. Its translation is CASSNEGLGSNIQYF.

Here the CDR3 DNA reads TGTGCCAGCAGCCCCGGGCCGGGAGGTTCCTTCTCCTACGAGCAGTACTTC. It codes for CASSPGPGGSFSYEQYF. The chain has TRBV9 and TRBJ2-7; 7 bases match TRBD2. Unmatched junction bases numbered 13, after V lost 4 bases and J lost 0 bases. The CDR3 is 17 amino acids. CDR1 is SGDLS and CDR2 is YYNGEE in the germline V gene.

This clonotype showed up many times. The gene calls are TRBV3-1 and TRBJ1-2; 8 bases are a match to TRBD1. CDR3 length: 14 residues. J was trimmed by 8 bases and V by 1 base; bases with no gene match: 6. Germline loops: CDR1 LGHDT, CDR2 YNNKEL (reference sequence). CDR3 coding DNA: TGTGCCAGCAGCCAAGCCGACAGGGGAGGCGGCTACACCTTC. Amino acid sequence: CASSQADRGGGYTF.

V gene TRBV6-2 or TRBV6-3 combines with J gene TRBJ2-3; TRBD2 aligns across 9 bases. V was pared by 2 bases and J by 2 bases, with 5 bases of the junction left unmatched. This CDR3 is built from 16 residues. Germline V gene lookup returns CDR1 MNHEY and CDR2 SVGEGT. CDR3 loop: CASSYSQREVTDTQYF. The CDR3 nucleotides read TGTGCCAGCAGTTACAGCCAGCGGGAGGTCACAGATACGCAGTATTTT.

V and J are TRBV3-1 and TRBJ1-2; D might be TRBD1 (6 bases). The V gene's germline CDR1 is LGHDT and CDR2 YNNKEL (reference sequence). The CDR3 runs 15 residues. Deletions cut 6 bases from V and 4 bases from J, with 18 bases between. Here the CDR3 DNA reads TGTGCCAGCAGACCCGGGACACCAACCCTCTATGGCTACACCTTC. Its protein is CASRPGTPTLYGYTF.

In its sample, this clonotype was seen a few times. The J gene is TRBJ1-1, the V gene TRBV7-9, with D uncertain. Looked up from germline, CDR1 is SEHNR and CDR2 is FQNEAQ (reference sequence). CDR3 size: 13 residues. V shed 5 bases and J shed 11 bases, with 18 bases lying between them. This chain's CDR3 is CASSPGWGWEAFF. The CDR3 nucleotides read TGTGCCAGCAGCCCTGGTTGGGGTTGGGAGGCTTTCTTT.

This clonotype has more than one count but fewer than ten. The J gene is TRBJ2-1, the V gene TRBV30; 7 positions agree with TRBD1. The CDR3 length is 12 residues. Germline trimming cut 5 bases from V and 9 bases from J; bases unmatched to any gene: 7. The germline V gene encodes CDR1 GTSNPN and CDR2 SVGIG (reference sequence). The CDR3 spells CAWGAYRGEQFF. For the CDR3, the DNA is TGTGCCTGGGGTGCTTACAGGGGTGAGCAGTTCTTC.

This clonotype was recorded many times. This chain uses TRBV20-1 with TRBJ2-7, with a weak D call TRBD2 (5 bases). Trimming stripped 6 bases from V and 3 bases from J, with 18 bases between. In germline, CDR1 is DFQATT, CDR2 SNEGSKA (reference sequence). This CDR3 comprises 14 residues. CDR3 amino acids: CSAPLGSLGYEQYF. CDR3 bases: TGCAGTGCACCCCTTGGGAGCCTAGGCTACGAGCAGTACTTC.

This clonotype has ten or more counts. The gene calls are TRBV7-9 and TRBJ2-3, with D possibly TRBD1 on 7 matching bases. CDR1 is SEHNR, CDR2 FQNEAQ, per germline (reference sequence). Trimming took off 2 bases at V and 4 bases at J, with 13 bases between the two ends. CDR3 size: 15 residues. Here the CDR3 DNA reads TGTGCCAGCAGCTTAAGGCAGGGGGGACCAGATACGCAGTATTTT. This sequence encodes CASSLRQGGPDTQYF.

This clonotype has more than one count but fewer than ten. V usage is TRBV27 and J usage is TRBJ1-1, with D possibly TRBD1 on 5 matching bases. The V and J ends lost 3 bases and 4 bases respectively, with 12 bases between them. The germline gives CDR1 MNHEY, CDR2 SMNVEV (reference sequence). This CDR3 contains 14 residues. Here the CDR3 DNA reads TGTGCCAGCAGTTTCGGGGCGAGGGCCACTGAAGCTTTCTTT. Translating it yields CASSFGARATEAFF.

To note about this clonotype: A much larger clonotype is one base distant, so this may be a read error. V usage is TRBV7-2 and J usage is TRBJ1-1, with TRBD1 matching over 7 bases. The CDR3 is made up of 14 amino acids. Germline lookup yields CDR1 SGHTA and CDR2 FQGNSA. J lost 4 bases, V lost 5 bases, and 7 bases had no gene match. CDR3 nucleotide sequence: TGTGCCAGCAGCCTGATGACAGGGAGCACTGAAGCTTTCTTT. It encodes CASSLMTGSTEAFF.

The CDR3 sequence: CASSETTDYSNQPQHF. The CDR3, as DNA: TGTGCCAGCAGTGAAACAACAGACTATAGCAATCAGCCCCAGCATTTT. The V call is TRBV6-1, the J call TRBJ1-5, with D uncertain. Germline loops: CDR1 MNHNS, CDR2 SASEGT. Trimming stripped 2 bases from V and 0 bases from J, with 11 bases between. The CDR3 covers 16 residues.

This clonotype was seen more than once but under ten times. The chain uses TRBV27 and TRBJ1-4; D gene unclear. This CDR3 region has 14 residues. Germline values: CDR1 MNHEY, CDR2 SMNVEV (reference sequence). Trimming left V 2 bases short and J 10 bases short, with 14 bases between. The chain's CDR3 is CASSLLSGNGKLFF. The CDR3 DNA is TGTGCCAGCAGTTTACTCAGCGGGAACGGAAAACTGTTTTTT.

This clonotype occurred a few times. The chain has TRBV11-2 and TRBJ2-5; D unclear. Germline V gene data show CDR1 as SGHAT and CDR2 as FQNNGV. Trimming stripped 3 bases from V and 5 bases from J, with 13 bases between. This CDR3 spans 14 amino acids. For the CDR3, the DNA is TGTGCCAGCAGCTTCGGGTGGGTGGGGGAGACCCAGTACTTC. This translates into CASSFGWVGETQYF.

The V gene is TRBV9, the J gene TRBJ2-2; 11 nucleotides agree with TRBD1. Germline assignment: CDR1 SGDLS and CDR2 YYNGEE. V trimming: 1 base; J trimming: 5 bases; junction bases outside the gene matches: 10. The CDR3 loop spans 18 amino acids. This CDR3 reads CASSVRPPGQGATGELFF. The CDR3 DNA is TGTGCCAGCAGCGTAAGGCCCCCTGGACAGGGGGCAACCGGGGAGCTGTTTTTT.

This clonotype was detected many times. The chain links TRBV5-1 to TRBJ2-7; D possibly matches TRBD1 or TRBD2 (6 bases each). The germline gives CDR1 SGHRS, CDR2 YFSETQ. Trimming pared 4 bases from V and 2 bases from J, leaving 16 bases between. The CDR3 has 15 amino acids. The CDR3 DNA follows: TGCGCCAGCAGCCCTGGGGGGACACCAGCCTACGAGCAGTACTTC. Its protein is CASSPGGTPAYEQYF.

This clonotype came up many times. The chain carries TRBV4-3 and TRBJ2-1; D gene unclear. Germline V gene lookup returns CDR1 LGHNA and CDR2 YSLEER. The germline V and J ends were trimmed by 0 bases and 3 bases, with 3 bases remaining between them. The CDR3 length is 13 residues. CDR3 sequence: CASSQELYNEQFF. CDR3 in DNA: TGCGCCAGCAGCCAAGAACTCTACAATGAGCAGTTCTTC.

Turning to this clonotype: This may arise from a read error, as a much more abundant clone is one base away. The rearrangement joins TRBV20-1 to TRBJ2-7, with D possibly being TRBD1 or TRBD2 (5 bases each). CDR1 DFQATT and CDR2 SNEGSKA come from the germline V gene (reference sequence). Trimming pared 8 bases from V and 3 bases from J, leaving 20 bases between. CDR3 length: 14 residues. CDR3 nucleotide sequence: TGCAGTACTACCCGGGACCCGGGGAACTACGAGCAGTACTTC. It specifies CSTTRDPGNYEQYF.

This clonotype was counted between two and nine times. The V gene is TRBV28, the J gene TRBJ1-4, with a tentative D call TRBD1 (5 bases). The germline gives CDR1 MDHEN, CDR2 SYDVKM. Trimming took off 6 bases at V and 7 bases at J, with 18 bases between the two ends. The CDR3 is 15 amino acids. CDR3 protein: CASRSRVRGSEKLFF. CDR3 sequence (DNA): TGTGCCAGCAGATCACGCGTTCGGGGCTCTGAAAAACTGTTTTTT.